This T cell receptor (beta chain) appears in the sequencing data of a study of cytomegalovirus exposure and HLA in healthy donors. About the study: The approximately 120 validation repertoires were reported in a later analysis to have been generated on the same platform as the roughly 630 first-cohort repertoires. Overall study results and limits: Most sequenced TCRs were rare (though some public TCRs occurred in many donors). Reports described diagnosis of cytomegalovirus status by the classifier as highly specific and sensitive.

Comments on this clone: The antigen is undetermined.

Separate from the 666-subject first cohort, the roughly 130-subject validation cohort was the one that the donors belonged to. Sequencing used immunoSEQ multiplex PCR; TCRdb keeps in-frame clones, though not all of them. The data show some 130,000 clones, about 94% seen once. This clonotype was sampled from a man between 18 and 35 years old in good health and CMV-seropositive. The sequenced material came from PBMCs.

CDR3 bases: TGCGCCAGCAGCCAAGGCGGAAACCAAGAGACCCAGTACTTC. It translates to CASSQGGNQETQYF. This chain joins TRBV4-1 and TRBJ2-5; D is undetermined. Between the trimmed V and J ends, which lost 1 base and 0 bases, there was a span of 6 bases. The CDR3 sequence is 14 residues long. CDR1 MGHRA and CDR2 YSYEKL come from the germline V gene.